This TCR beta chain comes out of a study of blood T cell repertoires in COVID-19 (dated by TCRdb to between 2020 and 2021). For context, the study as a whole: Samples from collaborators originated in the United States, Italy and Spain and spanned both the acute and convalescent phases of COVID-19. The material from the prospective study consisted of cDNA or gDNA derived from T cells, B-cell-depleted T cells, or PBMCs. Subjects who had been exposed to COVID-19, were actively infected with it, or had recovered from it provided the deeply sampled blood TCRbeta repertoires that made up the dataset. The repertoires were released in a freely available public database intended as a resource for research on the immune response to SARS-CoV-2. The samples were drawn from the first 160 participants of the ongoing ImmuneRACE study and from some 1,300 subjects provided by 6 global collaborators. The sample metadata nearly always contained a de-identified subject ID, COVID-19 status, age in years and sex. Where available, HLA class I and class II types were taken from metadata supplied by the sample provider and were not determined by assay-based typing.

As for this clone: Its cognate antigen has yet to be identified. No qualities accompany the bases; no much larger clone lies one base away.

TCRbeta CDR3 regions were amplified from genomic DNA using the immunoSEQ Assay, a bias-controlled multiplex PCR. As for how the authors treated the data: The number of nucleated cells in each sample was estimated from the amplification of reference gene primers within the assay. Sequence reads were collapsed and filtered to measure the absolute abundance of every unique TCRbeta CDR3 rearrangement. For each sample, productive Simpson clonality was calculated as the square root of Simpson's diversity index over productive rearrangements. TCRdb carries this immuneACCESS record with in-frame sequences only. Its versions omit some clonotypes, under half of them owing to an unresolved V gene in the studies checked, with the rest unexplained. The V and J calls and clone size are taken from that table; D and trimming were inferred from the DNA. The sample table holds 250,000 or so clones, of which approximately 89% were seen once. The leading ten clones occupy approximately 3.7% of the sample.

In the prospective study, participants were about 18 to 90 years old, resided in about 25 geographic areas of the United States, and were enrolled through a virtual design. To assign participants to cohorts, the prospective study relied on clinical history that participants themselves reported in a screening survey and a study questionnaire. Exposed participants had been in contact with someone with a PCR-confirmed or clinician-diagnosed COVID-19 case within 2 weeks of study entry. Each participant in the prospective study had whole blood, serum and a nasopharyngeal or oropharyngeal swab collected by mobile phlebotomists. Over an approximately two-month period, participants in the prospective study had the option of providing additional blood draws and questionnaires. Before DNA extraction, prospective study blood samples were shipped either frozen or at room temperature. Summary of the overall study and its limitations: Clinical and demographic metadata were provided uncurated, with the amount varying by source and participant.

Sequencing used PBMCs or T cells enriched from blood (not recorded which). The TCR originated in a woman in her twenties or thirties who had been exposed to COVID-19.

The CDR3 protein: CASRSHHRGLAMNTEAFF. The base sequence is TGCGCCAGCAGGTCGCATCACAGGGGGCTGGCGATGAACACTGAAGCTTTCTTT. Rearrangement joined TRBV10-2 to TRBJ1-1, and TRBD1 aligns with 9 junction nucleotides. Trimming takes 6 bases off V and 0 bases off J; junction bases not matched to a gene: 14. The CDR3, cysteine through phenylalanine, is 18 amino acids long. The sequence is cut down to CDR3 DNA, 54 bases in frame from base 1. Per the germline V gene, WSHSY is the CDR1 and SAAADI is the CDR2.